This section outlines one TCR beta chain sequence together with its context. Which antigen it targets is not known. Per-nucleotide qualities are absent, and no much larger clonotype sits a single base away. TCR repertoires of sorted CD4+ and CD8+ blood T cells from severe aplastic anemia patients and healthy subjects were deep-sequenced in the study. Ficoll-Paque density gradient centrifugation was used to isolate peripheral blood mononuclear cells. Before DNA was extracted, CD4+ and CD8+ T cells were sorted using either FACS or magnetic beads. This entry comes from a study of CD8+CD57+ T cells in acquired aplastic anemia (dated by TCRdb to 2017 to 2018). A note on the overall study: On average, sorted CD4+ and CD8+ cells yielded 3.2 ug of extracted DNA, with a range of about 0.17 to 27.4 ug. Here is what the overall study found, with its caveats: Twenty-nine CD8+ CDR3 sequences were shared between patients and controls but appeared highly expressed in patients and within their immunodominant clones. CD8+ Simpson's diversity did not differ significantly between patients and healthy controls (P=0.060).

Trimmed from V: 0 bases; trimmed from J: 4 bases; junction bases lacking a gene match: 4. From the germline V gene (reference sequence), CDR1 is DFQATT and CDR2 is SNEGSKA. From the cysteine up to the phenylalanine, the CDR3 has a length of 15 residues. The DNA shown is the 45-base CDR3, in frame from base 1. Profiling of TCR beta VDJ combinations and CDR3 sequences used genomic DNA as the template. TCR repertoire sequencing was run on an Illumina HiSeq 2000. The study's own analysis went as follows. Repertoire assessment relied on Simpson's diversity index, CDR3 size and DJ length profiles, and TRBV/TRBJ rearrangement plots. Whichever DNA sequence was most abundant in the deep sequencing data was defined as the immunodominant clone. CDR3 amino acid sequences were checked for sharing across subjects and were also compared against the VDJdb database and published repertoires. The public reads were quality trimmed at Q25 with fastp and then assembled into clones with MiXCR by TCRdb, keeping productive beta chains. Rows with one shared CDR3 protein collapse into an entry with the most common genes and DNA. The V and J calls and clone size are TCRdb's, not the authors'. The sample table shows 150,000 to 200,000 distinct CDR3 sequences, and 55% to 70% are seen once. The ten biggest clones cover more than 45% of the sample.

The sequence came from a human donor with severe aplastic anemia or a healthy control (not recorded which). The chain was built from TRBV20-1 and TRBJ2-7, and TRBD1 aligns with 12 junction nucleotides. Material for sequencing was sorted CD4+, CD8+, or CD8+CD57+ T cells (not recorded which) from PBMCs. The sequenced DNA: TGCAGTGCTAGAGACAGGGACAGGGGGCTGTACGAGCAGTACTTC. The encoded protein is CSARDRDRGLYEQYF.